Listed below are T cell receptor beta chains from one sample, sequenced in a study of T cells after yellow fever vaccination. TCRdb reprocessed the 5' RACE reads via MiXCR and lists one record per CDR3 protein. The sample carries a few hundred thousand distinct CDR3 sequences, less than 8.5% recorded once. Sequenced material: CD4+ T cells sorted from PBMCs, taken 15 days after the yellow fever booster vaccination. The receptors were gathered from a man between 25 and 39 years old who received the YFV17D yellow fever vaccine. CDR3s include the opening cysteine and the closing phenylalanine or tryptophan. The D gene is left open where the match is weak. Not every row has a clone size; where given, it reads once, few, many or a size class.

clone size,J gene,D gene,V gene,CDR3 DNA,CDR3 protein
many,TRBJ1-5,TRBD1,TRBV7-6,TGTGCCAGCCAAGGGGGCATGGGTCAGCCCCAGCATTTT,CASQGGMGQPQHF
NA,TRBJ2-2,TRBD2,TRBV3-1,TGTGCCAGCAGCCTAAGAGGTAGCGGGAGCAACACCGGGGAGCTGTTTTTT,CASSLRGSGSNTGELFF
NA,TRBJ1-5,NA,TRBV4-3,TGCGCCAGCAGCCAAGAAGGGGGGCACAATCAGCCCCAGCATTTT,CASSQEGGHNQPQHF
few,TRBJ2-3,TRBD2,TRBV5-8,TGTGCCAGCAGCTTAGGACTAGCGGTTCAAACAGATACGCAGTATTTT,CASSLGLAVQTDTQYF
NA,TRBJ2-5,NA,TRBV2,TGTGCCAGCAGTGATGTTGGATCGGGGACCCAGTACTTC,CASSDVGSGTQYF
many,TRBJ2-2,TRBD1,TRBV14,TGTGCCAGCAGCCGACAGGGAGCCACCGGGGAGCTGTTTTTT,CASSRQGATGELFF
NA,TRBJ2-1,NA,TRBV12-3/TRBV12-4,TGTGCCAGCAGCCCCGGGTCCACCCCTCACAATGAGCAGTTCTTC,CASSPGSTPHNEQFF
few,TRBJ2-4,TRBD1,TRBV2,TGTGCCAGCTCCTCGGACAGGGAGGTCAAAAACATTCAGTACTTC,CASSSDREVKNIQYF
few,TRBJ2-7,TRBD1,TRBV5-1,TGCGCCAGCAGCTCTACGCCGGGACAGGGCTACGAGCAGTACTTC,CASSSTPGQGYEQYF
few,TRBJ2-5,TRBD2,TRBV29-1,TGCAGCGTCCCACCCCCTCGGGTAGCGGGAGTAGAGACCCAGTACTTC,CSVPPPRVAGVETQYF
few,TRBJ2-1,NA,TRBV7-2,TGTGCCAGCACCCGTTCCGGGGCGAGCTCCTACAATGAGCAGTTCTTC,CASTRSGASSYNEQFF
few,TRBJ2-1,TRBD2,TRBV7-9,TGTGCCAGCAGCTTATACCGGGAGGCCTACAATGAGCAGTTCTTC,CASSLYREAYNEQFF
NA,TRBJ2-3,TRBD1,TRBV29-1,TGCAGCGTTGAGGGACAGGGCCTCACAGATACGCAGTATTTT,CSVEGQGLTDTQYF
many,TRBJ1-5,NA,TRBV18,TGTGCCAGCTCACAGGGACGGGGTGGCAATCAGCCCCAGCATTTT,CASSQGRGGNQPQHF
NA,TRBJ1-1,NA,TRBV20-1,TGCAGATCACTCGGGGGGGAGGGAGCTTTCTTT,CRSLGGEGAFF
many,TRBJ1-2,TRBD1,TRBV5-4,TGTGCCAGCAGCTTGGGCCCCGCGCAGGGGGACTATGGCTACACCTTC,CASSLGPAQGDYGYTF
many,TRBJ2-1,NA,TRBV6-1,TGTGCCAGCAGTCAATACAGAGGGCCTGGCTACAATGAGCAGTTCTTC,CASSQYRGPGYNEQFF
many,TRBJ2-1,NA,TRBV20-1,TGCAGTGCTAGGGGTGCCAGGAACAATGAGCAGTTCTTC,CSARGARNNEQFF
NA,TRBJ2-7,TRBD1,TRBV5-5,TGTGCCAGCAGCTGGCGCGACAGGGGGCTTTACGAGCAGTACTTC,CASSWRDRGLYEQYF
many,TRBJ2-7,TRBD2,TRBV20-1,TGCAGTGCTAGAGCGGCGGGGGGGTACGAGCAGTACTTC,CSARAAGGYEQYF
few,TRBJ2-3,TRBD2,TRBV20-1,TGCAGTGCTGTCGGTTCTAGCGGGACGTCAGATACGCAGTATTTT,CSAVGSSGTSDTQYF
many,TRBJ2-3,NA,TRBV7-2,TGTGCCAGCAGCTTAGCGGGCCCTACAGATACGCAGTATTTT,CASSLAGPTDTQYF
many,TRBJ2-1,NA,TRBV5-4,TGTGCCAGCAGCCTACCGGGGTCTATTGATGAGCAGTTCTTC,CASSLPGSIDEQFF
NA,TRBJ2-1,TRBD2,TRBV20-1,TGCAGTGCTTTGACTAGCCATGAGCAGTTCTTC,CSALTSHEQFF
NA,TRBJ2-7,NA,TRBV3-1,TGTGCCAGCAGCCAAGAGTTCCCCAGCGAGCAGTACTTC,CASSQEFPSEQYF
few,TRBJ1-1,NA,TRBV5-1,TGCGCCAGCAGATTCGACAACTCGGGATCCACTGAAGCTTTCTTT,CASRFDNSGSTEAFF
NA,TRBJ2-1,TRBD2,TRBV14,TGTGCCAGCAGCCCCAGACTAGCGGGCCCCTACAATGAGCAGTTCTTC,CASSPRLAGPYNEQFF
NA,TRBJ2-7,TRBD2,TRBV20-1,TGCAGTGCGCCGTGGAGCGGGAGGAGGCAAGGGGAGCAGTACTTC,CSAPWSGRRQGEQYF